The 2 T cell receptor beta chains presented below share a single source sample, sequenced in a study of CD8 T cells in ankylosing spondylitis (TCRdb year 2017). Receptor amplification or capture employed 5' RACE. This sample was sequenced with an Illumina HiSeq 2500. TCRdb reran the public reads through fastp at Q25 and MiXCR, keeping productive beta chains. One record per CDR3 amino acid sequence lists the most common genes and DNA. The sample table holds over 450,000 distinct CDR3 sequences, of which approximately 12% were seen once. Around 6.8% of the sample goes to the ten largest clones. Antigens for these TCRs are unknown. Overall results and qualifications from the work: Blood from ankylosing spondylitis patients appeared to be characterized by a TCR beta motif made up of about 8 highly homologous amino acid variants.

The sample consisted of blood, either unsorted or a sorted T cell fraction (not recorded which). The receptor source for this set is a male donor with ankylosing spondylitis.

This sequence joins TRBV7-9 and TRBJ2-2; perhaps TRBD2 as D (6 bases). V was clipped by 3 bases and J by 10 bases, with 9 bases between them. Germline assignment: CDR1 SEHNR and CDR2 FQNEAQ (reference sequence). The CDR3 is made up of 12 amino acids. The CDR3 reads CASSLSGVELFF. CDR3 nucleotides: TGTGCCAGCAGCTTGTCGGGGGTGGAGCTGTTTTTT.

This chain uses TRBV29-1 with TRBJ1-2; no clear D. This CDR3 has 14 residues. V lost 4 bases to trimming and J lost 6 bases, with 18 bases between them. Germline V CDR1 and CDR2: SQVTM, ANQGSEA. CDR3 region: CSVAPRLISHGYTF. The CDR3 DNA reads as TGCAGCGTTGCGCCGAGGTTGATTTCCCATGGCTACACCTTC.